This TCR beta chain was sequenced for a study of blood T cells in healthy people across ages. The authors ran a second PCR of about 7 to 11 cycles using a sample-barcoded 5' primer and a J-beta primer mix. Unique molecular identifiers of 12 random nucleotides labeled each cDNA. MiXCR was run by TCRdb on the 5' RACE reads, yielding one entry per CDR3 protein. The table shows around 2 million distinct CDR3 sequences, with roughly 43% occurring only once. Germline V gives CDR1 SGHVS, CDR2 FQNEAQ. CDR3 length: 15 residues. Worth noting for this clonotype: The junction differs from germline at one of its ends, possibly a read error.

Specimen: blood. The chain is built from TRBV7-8 and TRBJ1-6; 7 positions match TRBD1. This clonotype originated in a human donor in good health. The CDR3 coding sequence is TGCGCCAGCAGCTTAGAAGGGGACAGCGATTCACCCCTCCACTTT. It codes for CASSLEGDSDSPLHF.